The next 32 T cell receptor beta chains were all read from a single sample in a study of early T cells in non-severe SARS-CoV-2 infection. TCRdb used MiXCR to reprocess the 5' RACE reads, holding one entry per CDR3 protein. The repertoire consists of around 99,000 distinct CDR3 sequences, with approximately 16% occurring once and the leading ten covering 4.5% to 6%. The material sequenced was whole blood, taken at baseline. These receptors all stem from an adult who was a healthcare worker with PCR-confirmed SARS-CoV-2 infection or an uninfected control (not recorded which).

CDR3 residues: CSASDGPDTQYF. CDR3 in DNA: TGCAGTGCTAGTGATGGACCAGATACGCAGTATTTT. The rearrangement joins TRBV20-1 to TRBJ2-3; unclear D gene. The V gene's germline CDR1 is DFQATT and CDR2 SNEGSKA (reference sequence). The CDR3 runs 12 residues. V was trimmed by 3 bases and J by 4 bases, leaving 8 bases between them.

The chain is built from TRBV5-1 and TRBJ2-3; D ambiguous. With 0 bases removed from V and 6 bases from J, the gap between germline ends came to 8 bases. The CDR3 sequence is 13 residues long. Looked up from germline, CDR1 is SGHRS and CDR2 is YFSETQ. CDR3 residues: CASSLDHADTQYF. Written as DNA, the CDR3 is TGCGCCAGCAGCTTGGATCATGCGGATACGCAGTATTTT.

This clonotype was recorded at least ten times. The rearrangement uses TRBV18 and TRBJ2-5, with TRBD2 identical over 11 bases. V was pared by 3 bases and J by 5 bases, with 8 bases of the junction left unmatched. This CDR3 spans 16 amino acids. Germline V CDR1 and CDR2: KGHSH, LQKENI. This chain's CDR3 is CASSPLTSGSAETQYF. CDR3 nucleotide sequence: TGTGCCAGCTCACCTCTAACTAGCGGGAGCGCGGAGACCCAGTACTTC.

The V gene is TRBV7-8, the J gene TRBJ2-7; D perhaps matches TRBD1 (5 bases). Germline V gives CDR1 SGHVS, CDR2 FQNEAQ. V was trimmed by 5 bases and J by 4 bases, leaving 9 bases between them. This CDR3 comprises 12 residues. CDR3 DNA sequence: TGTGCCAGCAGCCCCAGGGTTTACGAGCAGTACTTC. It translates to CASSPRVYEQYF.

The chain is built from TRBV6-5 and TRBJ2-7; D remains unclear. Germline V lookup: CDR1 MNHEY, CDR2 SVGAGI. The CDR3 runs 15 residues. Trimming pared 0 bases from V and 3 bases from J, leaving 12 bases between. The CDR3 DNA reads TGTGCCAGCAGTTACTCGACATTAGGCAGCTACGAGCAGTACTTC. Translated, it gives CASSYSTLGSYEQYF.

This chain connects TRBV11-2 to TRBJ2-4; TRBD2 might be the D (5 bases). V lost 5 bases to trimming and J lost 6 bases, with 20 bases between them. Germline loops: CDR1 SGHAT, CDR2 FQNNGV. The CDR3 is 16 residues long. Here the CDR3 reads CASSLRGSGVLNIQYF. The DNA for the CDR3 is TGTGCCAGCAGCCTACGCGGCTCCGGGGTCTTAAACATTCAGTACTTC.

This clonotype has more than one count but fewer than ten. V is TRBV2 and J is TRBJ2-5; D is perhaps TRBD2 (6 bases). Deletions cut 4 bases from V and 7 bases from J, with 13 bases between. The germline gives CDR1 SNHLY, CDR2 FYNNEI. This CDR3 has 13 residues. The CDR3 loop is CASSGVGEVTQYF. In nucleotides, the CDR3 is TGTGCCAGCAGTGGAGTCGGGGAGGTGACCCAGTACTTC. Using reference TRBV2 and TRBJ2-5 for the parts outside the CDR3, the full variable domain is EPEVTQTPSHQVTQMGQEVILRCVPISNHLYFYWYRQILGQKVEFLVSFYNNEISEKSEIFDDQFSVERPDGSNFTLKIRSTKLEDSAMYFCASSGVGEVTQYFGPGTRLLVL.

This clonotype was seen only a few times. This chain connects TRBV28 to TRBJ2-4, with 8 bases matching TRBD1. The trim removed 2 bases at V and 7 bases at J, leaving 4 bases unmatched. Germline V gene data show CDR1 as MDHEN and CDR2 as SYDVKM. The CDR3 totals 14 residues. CDR3 in DNA: TGTGCCAGCAGTTTACAGGGGGCGTCGAACATTCAGTACTTC. Translation: CASSLQGASNIQYF.

The CDR3 DNA sequence: TGTGCCAGCGGACGCAGCAATCAGCCCCAGCATTTT. Translation gives CASGRSNQPQHF. The V and J genes are TRBV2 and TRBJ1-5; D not resolved. V shed 8 bases and J shed 1 base, with 6 bases lying between them. The CDR3 extends over 12 amino acids. Germline values: CDR1 SNHLY, CDR2 FYNNEI.

This clonotype has a count of ten or more. CDR3 DNA sequence: TGCAGTGCTAGAGGGGGAGGTAGGACAGATACGCAGTATTTT. Translated: CSARGGGRTDTQYF. V is TRBV20-1 and J is TRBJ2-3; D may be TRBD2 (6 bases). In germline, CDR1 is DFQATT, CDR2 SNEGSKA (reference sequence). V shed 1 base and J shed 3 bases, with 11 bases lying between them. The CDR3 is made up of 14 amino acids.

The rearrangement uses TRBV2 and TRBJ1-2; 8 positions match TRBD1. With V trimmed by 7 bases and J by 8 bases, 12 bases remained unmatched. CDR3 size: 14 residues. Germline V gene sequence: CDR1 SNHLY, CDR2 FYNNEI. The CDR3 here is CASTLDRAFEGYTF. The CDR3 DNA is TGTGCCAGCACCCTGGACAGGGCGTTCGAGGGCTACACCTTC.

The table lists this clonotype with a few counts. The chain joins TRBV7-9 to TRBJ1-5; 11 bases fit TRBD1. Germline values: CDR1 SEHNR, CDR2 FQNEAQ (reference sequence). The junction had 2 bases not matched to a gene; V was cut back by 5 bases and J by 5 bases. The CDR3 spans 14 residues. This CDR3 reads CASSEGQGDQPQHF. The CDR3 DNA sequence: TGTGCCAGCAGCGAGGGACAGGGGGATCAGCCCCAGCATTTT.

The V and J genes are TRBV4-3 and TRBJ2-3; the D gene is possibly TRBD2 (6 bases). The ends were cut back, 4 bases at V and 8 bases at J, with 19 bases in the middle. The germline gives CDR1 LGHNA, CDR2 YSLEER. The CDR3 consists of 15 residues. The CDR3 sequence: CASSPNPRAGGTQYF. Written as DNA, the CDR3 is TGCGCCAGCAGCCCCAACCCGCGCGCCGGGGGTACGCAGTATTTT.

The chain recombines TRBV12-3 or TRBV12-4 with TRBJ2-1; a possible D gene is TRBD2 (6 bases). The CDR3 has 15 residues. The V and J ends lost 1 base and 4 bases respectively, with 11 bases between them. DNA for the CDR3: TGTGCCAGCAGTTTAGGTCTAGCGCTTTACAATGAGCAGTTCTTC. Protein sequence: CASSLGLALYNEQFF.

The rearrangement uses TRBV9 and TRBJ1-2; D may be TRBD1 (6 bases). The CDR3 totals 14 residues. Germline V gene sequence: CDR1 SGDLS, CDR2 YYNGEE. Between the trimmed V and J ends, which lost 0 bases and 4 bases, there was a span of 10 bases. The CDR3 spells CASSVADRFYGYTF. The CDR3 DNA is TGTGCCAGCAGCGTAGCGGACAGATTCTATGGCTACACCTTC.

Many counts were recorded for this clonotype. The rearrangement uses TRBV20-1 and TRBJ2-1; 8 bases align to TRBD2. The trim removed 6 bases at V and 0 bases at J, leaving 4 bases unmatched. There are 14 residues in the CDR3. Germline loops: CDR1 DFQATT, CDR2 SNEGSKA (reference sequence). This CDR3 is CSARRGVSYNEQFF. In nucleotides, the CDR3 is TGCAGTGCCCGGCGGGGGGTCTCCTACAATGAGCAGTTCTTC.

V is TRBV9 and J is TRBJ2-7; D possibly corresponds to TRBD2 (6 bases). CDR3 size: 12 residues. Germline V gives CDR1 SGDLS, CDR2 YYNGEE. Between the trimmed V and J ends, which lost 2 bases and 6 bases, there was a span of 9 bases. CDR3 coding DNA: TGTGCCAGCAGCGTGGAGGGTGGCGAGCAGTACTTC. It yields the protein CASSVEGGEQYF. The whole variable domain, filled in from reference TRBV9 and TRBJ2-7, reads DSGVTQTPKHLITATGQRVTLRCSPRSGDLSVYWYQQSLDQGLQFLIQYYNGEERAKGNILERFSAQQFPDLHSELNLSSLELGDSALYFCASSVEGGEQYFGPGTRLTVT.

This clonotype was counted only a few times. The chain is built from TRBV27 and TRBJ1-1; 7 positions agree with TRBD1. CDR3 length equals 17 residues. Germline trimming cut 7 bases from V and 2 bases from J; bases unmatched to any gene: 16. CDR1 is MNHEY and CDR2 is SMNVEV in the germline V gene (reference sequence). CDR3 nucleotide sequence: TGTGCCAGCACCCGAGGACAGGTCCTGGATCCAAACACTGAAGCTTTCTTT. This encodes CASTRGQVLDPNTEAFF.

This chain uses TRBV12-5 with TRBJ2-3; TRBD1 aligns across 12 bases. The junction had 6 bases not matched to a gene; V was cut back by 5 bases and J by 6 bases. This CDR3 is built from 15 residues. Per the germline V gene, CDR1 is LGHNT and CDR2 is FRNRAP. The CDR3 DNA is TGTGCTAGTGGTCCGGGACAGGGGGCGCAGGATACGCAGTATTTT. Protein product: CASGPGQGAQDTQYF.

The chain employs TRBV19 and TRBJ1-5; D is possibly TRBD1 (6 bases). V lost 6 bases and J lost 1, with 13 bases in between. Germline assignment: CDR1 LNHDA and CDR2 SQIVND (reference sequence). This CDR3 has 15 amino acids. The CDR3 reads CASRIGGLSNQPQHF. CDR3 DNA sequence: TGTGCCAGTAGAATTGGGGGGCTAAGCAATCAGCCCCAGCATTTT.

This clonotype was picked up a small number of times. V is TRBV5-1 and J is TRBJ2-7, with D possibly being TRBD2 (5 bases). V was pared by 0 bases and J by 4 bases, with 5 bases between. Germline V gives CDR1 SGHRS, CDR2 YFSETQ. There are 12 residues in the CDR3. CDR3 sequence (DNA): TGCGCCAGCAGCTTGGGGAGGTACGAGCAGTACTTC. Protein sequence: CASSLGRYEQYF.

This clonotype was recorded a few times. The chain recombines TRBV6-5 with TRBJ2-1, with 7 nucleotides matching TRBD1. The V segment lost 6 bases and the J segment 2 bases; nucleotides outside the gene matches: 1. CDR3 length: 13 amino acids. Germline assignment: CDR1 MNHEY and CDR2 SVGAGI. CDR3: CASRQGPYNEQFF. DNA of the CDR3: TGTGCCAGCAGACAGGGGCCCTACAATGAGCAGTTCTTC.

The chain carries TRBV28 and TRBJ2-1, with TRBD2 as a possible D gene (6 bases). Trimming took 2 bases from V and 10 from J, leaving 6 bases between them. CDR1 and CDR2 (germline): MDHEN, SYDVKM. The CDR3 loop spans 11 amino acids. Here the CDR3 DNA reads TGTGCCAGCAGTTTAGCGGGGGAGCAGTTCTTC. Its translation is CASSLAGEQFF.

This rearrangement joins TRBV6-1 to TRBJ2-1; TRBD2 aligns across 10 bases. Germline CDR1 reads MNHNS; CDR2 reads SASEGT. The CDR3 totals 16 residues. With V trimmed by 2 bases and J by 6 bases, 7 bases remained unmatched. The CDR3 DNA sequence: TGTGCCAGCAGTGAACTCACTAGCGGGAATCTCAATGAGCAGTTCTTC. Its protein is CASSELTSGNLNEQFF.

This clonotype was seen a handful of times. The chain recombines TRBV30 with TRBJ1-1; D is unresolved. The CDR3 is made up of 13 amino acids. The V end lost 0 bases, the J end lost 2 bases, and 7 bases lay between the germline ends. Germline V gene sequence: CDR1 GTSNPN, CDR2 SVGIG (reference sequence). The CDR3 DNA follows: TGTGCCTGGAGTGTAAACAGCAACACTGAAGCTTTCTTT. It encodes CAWSVNSNTEAFF.

At least ten counts were recorded for this clonotype. The chain has TRBV12-3 or TRBV12-4 and TRBJ1-1; D gene ambiguous. The length of the CDR3 is 13 residues. Between the trimmed V and J ends, which lost 5 bases and 2 bases, there was a span of 9 bases. The DNA for the CDR3 is TGTGCCAGCAGTAGGCCTACTAACACTGAAGCTTTCTTT. As protein: CASSRPTNTEAFF.

This clonotype was detected only a few times. This sequence joins TRBV7-9 and TRBJ2-1; 10 positions match TRBD1. Germline CDR1 is SEHNR and CDR2 is FQNEAQ (reference sequence). The CDR3 covers 15 residues. V dropped 5 bases and J dropped 4; count of bases not matched to a gene: 5. CDR3 sequence (DNA): TGTGCCAGCAGCATAGACAGGGGGCAGTACAATGAGCAGTTCTTC. Protein product: CASSIDRGQYNEQFF.

This clonotype was recorded many times. The chain links TRBV20-1 to TRBJ2-5; D is ambiguous. CDR3 size: 13 residues. Germline V CDR1 and CDR2: DFQATT, SNEGSKA (reference sequence). The V end lost 7 bases, the J end lost 1 base, and 13 bases lay between the germline ends. As DNA, the CDR3 is TGCAGTGTTCGTCAAGCGCTCCAAGAGACCCAGTACTTC. Translated: CSVRQALQETQYF.

This clonotype came up a few times. This chain links TRBV3-1 with TRBJ2-7; D is undetermined. Trimming pared 4 bases from V and 1 base from J, leaving 20 bases between. The germline V gene encodes CDR1 LGHDT and CDR2 YNNKEL (reference sequence). The CDR3 is 17 residues long. The CDR3 DNA reads TGTGCCAGCAGCCTTCAAGGTCGTGGTTCTAAGTCCTACGAGCAGTACTTC. Residues: CASSLQGRGSKSYEQYF.

This clonotype was picked up a small number of times. V usage is TRBV6-6 and J usage is TRBJ1-5; D is unresolved. In germline, CDR1 is MNHNY, CDR2 SVGAGI (reference sequence). The CDR3 runs 13 residues. Trimming shortened V by 8 bases and J by 9 bases, and 17 bases separated the two germline ends. The chain's CDR3 is CASGPDGDRPQHF. CDR3 nucleotide sequence: TGTGCCAGCGGACCGGACGGGGATCGGCCCCAGCATTTT.

This clonotype has more than one count but fewer than ten. The chain joins TRBV28 to TRBJ2-3; unclear D gene. This CDR3 has 13 amino acids. V shed 5 bases and J shed 2 bases, with 8 bases lying between them. The germline CDR1 and CDR2 sequences are MDHEN and SYDVKM. The CDR3 sequence: CASSPQFTDTQYF. DNA for the CDR3: TGTGCCAGCAGTCCCCAGTTCACAGATACGCAGTATTTT.

This clonotype was detected only a few times. CDR3 loop: CASSITGFGQPQHF. The CDR3 DNA is TGTGCCAGTAGTATCACGGGGTTTGGCCAGCCCCAGCATTTT. The chain carries TRBV19 and TRBJ1-5; D not certain. Trimming took off 3 bases at V and 7 bases at J, with 13 bases between the two ends. CDR3 length equals 14 residues. Germline values: CDR1 LNHDA, CDR2 SQIVND (reference sequence).